The clone carrying this T cell receptor beta chain has ten or more counts. The antigen is unknown. The record originates from a study of CD8 T cells in ankylosing spondylitis. Study conclusions and caveats: Blood from ankylosing spondylitis patients appeared to carry a characteristic roughly 8-variant TCR beta motif.

A quantitative 5'-RACE method, one with molecular barcodes, was used to make TCR beta libraries. TCRdb recomputed calls from the 5' RACE reads with MiXCR, one row per CDR3 protein. The table includes about 800,000 distinct CDR3 sequences, over 9.5% detected once. The clonotype originates from a male donor with ankylosing spondylitis. Sequencing was done on a sample of blood, either unsorted or a sorted T cell fraction (not recorded which).

The CDR3 spells CASSPSVSNQPQHF. CDR3 DNA: TGTGCCAGCTCACCATCTGTAAGCAATCAGCCCCAGCATTTT. V is TRBV18 and J is TRBJ1-5; D is unclear. There are 14 residues in the CDR3. Trimming took 2 bases from V and 1 from J, leaving 6 bases between them. Germline-derived CDR1 and CDR2 are KGHSH and LQKENI.